This passage covers 22 T cell receptor beta chains from one sample sequenced in a study of identical twins. TCRdb fed the 5' RACE reads into MiXCR, producing one record per CDR3 protein. The sample lists about 700,000 distinct CDR3 sequences; roughly 8% were seen once. The same data also went into a second study, on yellow fever vaccine responses in identical twins.

Sample: PBMCs. These receptors were collected from a woman in her late teens or twenties in good health.

At least ten counts were recorded for this clonotype. The chain links TRBV29-1 to TRBJ2-1; unclear D gene. This CDR3 comprises 14 residues. V gave up 6 bases and J gave up 7 bases, with 19 bases separating them. In germline, CDR1 is SQVTM, CDR2 ANQGSEA. The CDR3 region is CSVNKPGLGNEQFF. CDR3 nucleotide sequence: TGCAGCGTGAACAAACCGGGCCTGGGGAATGAGCAGTTCTTC.

This rearrangement joins TRBV12-3 or TRBV12-4 to TRBJ2-1, with 9 bases identical to TRBD2. With 7 bases clipped from V and 7 bases from J, the junction kept 8 bases outside the gene matches. The CDR3 length is 14 residues. The CDR3 sequence is CASTLGLAGNEQFF. DNA of the CDR3: TGTGCCAGCACCCTGGGACTAGCTGGGAATGAGCAGTTCTTC.

The chain joins TRBV6-5 to TRBJ1-1; 7 nucleotides line up with TRBD1. J lost 4 bases, V lost 2 bases, and 10 bases had no gene match. Looked up from germline, CDR1 is MNHEY and CDR2 is SVGAGI. The CDR3 is 16 amino acids. In DNA, the CDR3 is TGTGCCAGCAGTTACCGACAGGGTTTTCATTCCACTGAAGCTTTCTTT. This codes for CASSYRQGFHSTEAFF.

The chain recombines TRBV20-1 with TRBJ2-1; 7 bases align to TRBD2. Germline V gene lookup returns CDR1 DFQATT and CDR2 SNEGSKA (reference sequence). The CDR3 sequence is 15 residues long. The J segment lost 4 bases and the V segment lost 0 bases, leaving 6 bases of the junction unmatched. This chain's CDR3 is CSARDWSGAYNEQFF. DNA of the CDR3: TGCAGTGCTAGAGACTGGAGCGGGGCTTACAATGAGCAGTTCTTC.

The chain joins TRBV2 to TRBJ2-2; D gene ambiguous. CDR1 and CDR2 (germline): SNHLY, FYNNEI. The CDR3 runs to 14 residues. The V end lost 6 bases, the J end lost 4 bases, and 12 bases lay between the germline ends. The CDR3 is CASRDLGSTGELFF. The CDR3 nucleotides are TGTGCCAGCAGGGATTTGGGATCCACCGGGGAGCTGTTTTTT.

This clonotype was counted between two and nine times. V is TRBV4-2 and J is TRBJ2-3; 15 bases are a match to TRBD2. Germline values: CDR1 LGHNA, CDR2 YNFKEQ. The trim removed 0 bases at V and 1 base at J, leaving 5 bases unmatched. CDR3 size: 19 residues. The CDR3 spells CASSQDWTSGGAGTDTQYF. The CDR3 nucleotides read TGTGCCAGCAGCCAAGATTGGACTAGCGGGGGGGCGGGCACAGATACGCAGTATTTT.

This sequence joins TRBV18 and TRBJ2-2; 8 positions match TRBD1. The CDR3 spans 17 residues. Germline loops: CDR1 KGHSH, CDR2 LQKENI. Trimming removed 4 bases from V and 4 bases from J; junction bases left unmatched: 11. DNA of the CDR3: TGTGCCAGCTCACTACTCGGCGCAGGGGGCATCACCGGGGAGCTGTTTTTT. This sequence encodes CASSLLGAGGITGELFF. The whole variable domain, filled in from reference TRBV18 and TRBJ2-2, reads NAGVMQNPRHLVRRRGQEARLRCSPMKGHSHVYWYRQLPEEGLKFMVYLQKENIIDESGMPKERFSAEFPKEGPSILRIQQVVRGDSAAYFCASSLLGAGGITGELFFGEGSRLTVL.

This clonotype was found many times. The rearrangement uses TRBV12-3 or TRBV12-4 and TRBJ2-7; TRBD1 is a possible D gene (5 bases). Between the trimmed V and J ends, which lost 6 bases and 0 bases, there was a span of 9 bases. The CDR3 has 13 residues. This chain's CDR3 is CASRSDSSYEQYF. The DNA for the CDR3 is TGTGCCAGCAGGTCTGACAGCTCCTACGAGCAGTACTTC.

This clonotype was seen at least ten times. The rearrangement links TRBV12-3 or TRBV12-4 to TRBJ2-7; D tentatively fits TRBD1 or TRBD2 (5 bases each). The V and J ends lost 3 bases and 0 bases respectively, with 12 bases between them. The CDR3 has 15 amino acids. In DNA, the CDR3 is TGTGCCAGCAGTTTGGCCCCAGGGAGCTCCTACGAGCAGTACTTC. This sequence encodes CASSLAPGSSYEQYF.

V and J are TRBV20-1 and TRBJ2-3; TRBD2 agrees at 8 bases. Germline CDR1 and CDR2: DFQATT and SNEGSKA (reference sequence). The CDR3 is made up of 13 amino acids. The junction had 3 bases not matched to a gene; V was cut back by 5 bases and J by 2 bases. The CDR3 region is CSAGGGITDTQYF. The CDR3 bases are TGCAGTGCTGGCGGGGGGATCACAGATACGCAGTATTTT.

This clonotype came up many times. The V gene is TRBV29-1, the J gene TRBJ1-1; TRBD1 is a possible D gene (6 bases). With 6 bases removed from V and 3 bases from J, the gap between germline ends came to 8 bases. CDR1 and CDR2 (germline): SQVTM, ANQGSEA. This CDR3 has 11 amino acids. The CDR3 protein is CSVAGDTEAFF. For the CDR3, the DNA is TGCAGCGTCGCAGGGGACACTGAAGCTTTCTTT.

The table lists this clonotype with a few counts. This sequence joins TRBV11-2 and TRBJ2-1; 9 bases are shared with TRBD2. The CDR3 length is 15 residues. The germline CDR1 and CDR2 sequences are SGHAT and FQNNGV. Trimming cost V 6 bases and J 7 bases; bases outside gene matches: 10. This CDR3 reads CASSSGTSNRNEQFF. The CDR3 DNA follows: TGTGCCAGCAGTTCCGGGACTAGCAATAGGAATGAGCAGTTCTTC.

Concerning this clonotype itself: The junction departs from the called germline gene at one end, perhaps through a read error. The V call is TRBV4-2, the J call TRBJ2-1; possibly TRBD2 for D (6 bases). CDR3 length: 16 amino acids. Germline values: CDR1 LGHNA, CDR2 YNFKEQ. This CDR3 reads CARSQDSSVPYNEQFF. The CDR3 nucleotides are TGTGCCAGAAGCCAAGATTCTAGCGTCCCCTACAATGAGCAGTTCTTC.

V and J are TRBV20-1 and TRBJ2-7; 10 bases fit TRBD2. Germline CDR1 DFQATT, CDR2 SNEGSKA (reference sequence). This CDR3 has 17 amino acids. The junction had 12 bases not matched to a gene; V was cut back by 0 bases and J by 4 bases. CDR3 bases: TGCAGTGCTAGAGACTTCAGAACTCTAGCGGGAGTATACGAGCAGTACTTC. Translating gives CSARDFRTLAGVYEQYF.

This clonotype is a singleton in its sample. The chain carries TRBV11-2 and TRBJ2-7; 9 positions match TRBD1. V lost 3 bases and J lost 5; bases outside the gene matches: 11. Germline assignment: CDR1 SGHAT and CDR2 FQNNGV. There are 16 residues in the CDR3. The DNA of the CDR3 is TGTGCCAGCAGCTTCGTGCCGGGACAGGGTACCCACGAGCAGTACTTC. As protein: CASSFVPGQGTHEQYF.

This sequence joins TRBV30 and TRBJ2-1, with 8 bases matching TRBD1. Per germline, CDR1 GTSNPN and CDR2 SVGIG (reference sequence). Trimming removed 4 bases from V and 5 bases from J; junction bases left unmatched: 4. This CDR3 is built from 13 residues. CDR3 region: CAWNGDRHNEQFF. The CDR3 DNA reads as TGTGCCTGGAATGGGGACAGGCACAATGAGCAGTTCTTC.

This chain links TRBV9 with TRBJ2-1; 10 bases are a match to TRBD1. The CDR3 runs to 17 residues. Germline V gene lookup returns CDR1 SGDLS and CDR2 YYNGEE. V lost 0 bases, J lost 7 bases, and 10 bases stayed unmatched. The CDR3 spells CASSVDPGQGVRNEQFF. The CDR3 DNA reads TGTGCCAGCAGCGTAGATCCTGGACAGGGGGTTCGGAATGAGCAGTTCTTC.

This clonotype showed up just a few times. The CDR3 loop reads CSVALAGVMGTDTQYF. The CDR3 nucleotides are TGCAGCGTTGCCCTAGCGGGAGTAATGGGCACAGATACGCAGTATTTT. The chain uses TRBV29-1 and TRBJ2-3, with 10 bases identical to TRBD2. The CDR3 loop spans 16 amino acids. The germline V gene has CDR1 SQVTM and CDR2 ANQGSEA. The trim removed 4 bases at V and 1 base at J, leaving 8 bases unmatched.

The gene calls are TRBV5-1 and TRBJ2-2; 8 nucleotides match TRBD2. The CDR3 contains 16 residues. V gave up 1 base and J gave up 5 bases; unmatched junction bases: 7. Germline CDR1 is SGHRS and CDR2 is YFSETQ. The CDR3 region is CASSLMVSGTTGELFF. Written as DNA, the CDR3 is TGCGCCAGCAGCTTGATGGTTAGCGGGACGACCGGGGAGCTGTTTTTT.

In the case of this clonotype: One base away lies a much larger clone, so this may be a sequencing read error. The V gene is TRBV4-3, the J gene TRBJ2-7, with 8 bases aligning to TRBD2. CDR1 LGHNA and CDR2 YSLEER come from the germline V gene. The CDR3 totals 16 residues. J was trimmed by 0 bases and V by 0 bases; bases with no gene match: 4. DNA for the CDR3: TGCGCCAGCAGCCAAGATTTCAGCGGGAGCTCCTACGAGCAGTACTTC. It encodes CASSQDFSGSSYEQYF.

The chain combines TRBV12-5 with TRBJ2-7; D is uncertain. CDR3 size: 13 residues. CDR1 is LGHNT, CDR2 FRNRAP, per germline. With 7 bases removed from V and 6 bases from J, the gap between germline ends came to 16 bases. Here the CDR3 reads CASAPTIPGEQYF. CDR3 sequence (DNA): TGTGCTAGTGCCCCGACCATCCCCGGCGAGCAGTACTTC.

The genes are TRBV25-1 and TRBJ2-5; D call uncertain. Germline V CDR1 and CDR2: MGHDK, SYGVNS. The V end lost 4 bases, the J end lost 5 bases, and 8 bases lay between the germline ends. The CDR3 is made up of 12 amino acids. The CDR3 loop is CASSGRFETQYF. CDR3 DNA sequence: TGTGCCAGCAGTGGCAGGTTTGAGACCCAGTACTTC.